This T cell receptor (beta chain) was sequenced in a study of T cells in Graves' hyperthyroidism and ophthalmopathy. Findings of the study overall: The model made its ophthalmopathy prediction, and onset followed a median roughly 6.5 months later.

It was RNA transcripts that yielded the amplified TCR beta CDR3 regions. Primed by the HTBI set, a first-round RT-PCR was run on the TCR CDR3. TCRdb processed the multiplex PCR reads anew with MiXCR; each CDR3 protein has one entry. The sample gives a few hundred thousand distinct CDR3 sequences, approximately 17% of which show up once; over 35% is in the top ten. The table lists this clonotype with a few counts. The antigen is unknown. The sequencing input was blood. The sequence was obtained from a man aged 18 to 29 with Graves' ophthalmopathy.

CDR3 loop: CASSIVDTQYF. In DNA form, the CDR3 reads TGTGCCAGTAGTATCGTAGATACGCAGTATTTT. The rearrangement joins TRBV19 to TRBJ2-3; no clear D gene. Germline V gene data show CDR1 as LNHDA and CDR2 as SQIVND (reference sequence). The CDR3 covers 11 residues. The germline V and J ends were trimmed by 3 bases and 5 bases, with 3 bases remaining between them.